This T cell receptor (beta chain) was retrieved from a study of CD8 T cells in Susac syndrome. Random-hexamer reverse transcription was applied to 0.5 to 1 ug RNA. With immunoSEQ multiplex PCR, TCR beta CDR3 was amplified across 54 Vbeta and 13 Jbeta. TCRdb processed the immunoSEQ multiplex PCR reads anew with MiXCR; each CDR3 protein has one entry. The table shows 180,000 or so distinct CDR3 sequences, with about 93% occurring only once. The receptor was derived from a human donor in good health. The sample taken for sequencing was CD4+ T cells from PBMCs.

CDR3 sequence: CASRGEGIQYF. In DNA form, the CDR3 reads TGTGCCAGCAGGGGGGAAGGCATTCAGTACTTC. The chain employs TRBV25-1 and TRBJ2-4, with D tentatively TRBD1 or TRBD2 (5 bases each). Germline lookup yields CDR1 MGHDK and CDR2 SYGVNS. Trimming pared 6 bases from V and 9 bases from J, leaving 9 bases between. CDR3 length: 11 amino acids.